Presented here are 23 T cell receptor delta chains from one specimen sequenced in a study of Vδ1+ human thymocytes. The antigens for these receptors are not known. Extracted RNA was reverse transcribed into cDNA. The CDR3 regions were amplified by multiplex PCR from V-gene primers to a constant-region primer. TCRdb applied CATT to the multiplex PCR reads for clone calling. This repertoire shows about 25,000 delta-chain clones, about 7.4% found once; its top ten account for about 1%. Study conclusions and caveats: In the thymus, TRG and TRD repertoires looked highly polyclonal with Gaussian CDR3 lengths.

The specimen sequenced was Vdelta1+ gamma-delta thymocytes from the thymus. Noted subset: FACS-sorted CD3+ TCRalphabeta- TCRVdelta1+ TCRVdelta2- thymocytes. The receptors shown here come from a girl under three years old who had congenital heart surgery.

The J gene is TRDJ1, the V gene TRDV1; 8 nucleotides align to TRDD3. Germline V gene sequence: CDR1 TSWWSYY, CDR2 QGS. After removal of 3 bases from V and 1 base from J, the junction contained 25 bases not matched to a gene. CDR3 length: 22 residues. The DNA of the CDR3 is TGTGCTCTTGGGGAGGGGTTGCCTTCTTATCCCATCTGGGGGAGGCCCACCGATAAACTCATCTTT. It translates to CALGEGLPSYPIWGRPTDKLIF.

The V call is TRDV1, the J call TRDJ1; 10 bases agree with TRDD3. CDR1 and CDR2 (germline): TSWWSYY, QGS. The ends lost 3 bases at V and 1 base at J; junction bases unmatched: 2. CDR3 length: 15 residues. The CDR3, as DNA: TGTGCTCTTGGGGAGTACTGGGGGATCACCGATAAACTCATCTTT. It is translated as CALGEYWGITDKLIF.

This clone came up a few times. J is TRDJ1 and V is TRDV1, with TRDD3 matching 8 bases. In germline, CDR1 is TSWWSYY, CDR2 QGS. V gave up 1 base and J gave up 1 base; unmatched junction bases: 23. The CDR3 is made up of 22 amino acids. As DNA, the CDR3 is TGTGCTCTTGGGGAACGACCTGCCCAAATTACTGGGGGCCACTTGGCCACCGATAAACTCATCTTT. Protein product: CALGERPAQITGGHLATDKLIF.

This sequence joins TRDV1 and TRDJ1; D is perhaps TRDD3 (6 bases). V lost 1 base to trimming and J lost 4 bases, with 13 bases between them. Germline V gene lookup returns CDR1 TSWWSYY and CDR2 QGS. The CDR3 consists of 15 residues. The CDR3: CALGEPRWGFDKLIF. The DNA for the CDR3 is TGTGCTCTTGGGGAACCCCGTTGGGGGTTCGATAAACTCATCTTT.

The J gene is TRDJ1, the V gene TRDV1; the match to TRDD3 covers 8 bases. The CDR3 contains 20 residues. Germline CDR1 is TSWWSYY and CDR2 is QGS. V lost 0 bases, J lost 3 bases, and 18 bases stayed unmatched. In nucleotides, the CDR3 is TGTGCTCTTGGGGAACTATGGATCCTGTTGGGATACGGTGGCGCCGATAAACTCATCTTT. Translation: CALGELWILLGYGGADKLIF.

This clone was seen a few times. The rearrangement links TRDV1 to TRDJ1, with TRDD3 matching over 7 bases. Germline assignment: CDR1 TSWWSYY and CDR2 QGS. The CDR3 covers 21 residues. After removal of 5 bases from V and 2 bases from J, the junction contained 26 bases not matched to a gene. The CDR3 sequence is CALGNKLALGALNRSTDKLIF. CDR3 sequence (DNA): TGTGCTCTTGGGAATAAGCTCGCCCTGGGGGCCCTCAACCGATCTACCGATAAACTCATCTTT.

V and J are TRDV1 and TRDJ1, with 12 bases identical to TRDD3. The germline V gene encodes CDR1 TSWWSYY and CDR2 QGS. The junction had 12 bases not matched to a gene; V was cut back by 1 base and J by 3 bases. The CDR3 is made up of 19 amino acids. As DNA, the CDR3 is TGTGCTCTTGGGGAACGAGCCCGCTGGGGGATACGTTCCGCCGATAAACTCATCTTT. This codes for CALGERARWGIRSADKLIF.

The chain combines TRDV1 with TRDJ1, with D tentatively TRDD2 or TRDD3 (5 bases each). CDR1 and CDR2 from the germline V gene are TSWWSYY and QGS. Trimming left V 1 base short and J 10 bases short, with 40 bases between. The CDR3 consists of 22 residues. CDR3 sequence reads: CALGERTYLFHDPGVGTLGLIF. The CDR3 nucleotides read TGTGCTCTTGGGGAACGGACCTACCTCTTCCACGATCCGGGGGTGGGGACGTTGGGACTCATCTTT.

The J gene is TRDJ1, the V gene TRDV1; 12 nucleotides align to TRDD3. The CDR3 has 20 amino acids. CDR1 is TSWWSYY and CDR2 is QGS in the germline V gene. With 1 base clipped from V and 0 bases from J, the junction kept 12 bases outside the gene matches. In DNA form, the CDR3 reads TGTGCTCTTGGGGAACCGAGGACTCTCTGGGGGATACGGTACACCGATAAACTCATCTTT. Translating it yields CALGEPRTLWGIRYTDKLIF.

This clone has more than one count but fewer than ten. V gene TRDV1 combines with J gene TRDJ1, with 13 nucleotides matching TRDD3. Germline values: CDR1 TSWWSYY, CDR2 QGS. The CDR3 extends over 18 amino acids. The J segment lost 3 bases and the V segment lost 3 bases, leaving 10 bases of the junction unmatched. The CDR3 region has the DNA TGTGCTCTTGGGGAGGTTTCCCATACTGGGGGATACGCCGATAAACTCATCTTT. Its protein product is CALGEVSHTGGYADKLIF.

The J segment is TRDJ1; no V gene was assigned; TRDD3 was called by the table and not checked on the DNA. This CDR3 spans 21 amino acids. CDR3 DNA sequence: TGTGCTCTTGGGGCAACCCCTTCAGGGGCTGGGGGATATTTATCCGCCGATAAACTCATCTTT. This codes for CALGATPSGAGGYLSADKLIF.

There are a few counts of this clone. Other DNA sequences in the sample encode the same CDR3. The chain links TRDV1 to TRDJ1, with TRDD3 matching over 10 bases. Germline V gene data show CDR1 as TSWWSYY and CDR2 as QGS. CDR3 length: 17 amino acids. The V gene end was trimmed by 6 bases and the J gene end by 10 bases; junction bases not matched to a gene: 20. The CDR3 here is CALGPSLPILGDRGLIF. The CDR3 nucleotides are TGTGCTCTTGGACCCAGCTTACCGATACTGGGGGATCGTGGACTCATCTTT.

The rearrangement joins TRDV1 to TRDJ1; 7 bases match TRDD3. Trimming at V came to 4 bases and at J to 0 bases, leaving 29 bases not matched to a gene. There are 23 residues in the CDR3. Germline V gives CDR1 TSWWSYY, CDR2 QGS. DNA of the CDR3: TGTGCTCTTGGGGCCTCTTATCTCTGCCCGACTGGGGCCTCCGCGGACCACACCGATAAACTCATCTTT. This sequence encodes CALGASYLCPTGASADHTDKLIF.

Comment on this clone: Other DNA sequences in the sample encode the same CDR3. This chain links TRDV2 with TRDJ1; 12 nucleotides line up with TRDD3. CDR1 and CDR2 from the germline V gene are GEAIGNYY and EKD. The CDR3 has 19 amino acids. Trimming at V came to 1 base and at J to 0 bases, leaving 11 bases not matched to a gene. The CDR3: CACDTVAAGGYANTDKLIF. CDR3 in DNA: TGTGCCTGTGACACAGTGGCCGCTGGGGGATACGCAAACACCGATAAACTCATCTTT.

This clone appeared a few times. The chain has TRDV1 and TRDJ1; TRDD3 matches 7 bases. V lost 1 base, J lost 8 bases, and 10 bases stayed unmatched. There are 15 residues in the CDR3. From germline, CDR1 is TSWWSYY and CDR2 QGS. For the CDR3, the DNA is TGTGCTCTTGGGGAACAGGGGGATTCGGGCCCAAAACTCATCTTT. It is translated as CALGEQGDSGPKLIF.

This clone was seen only a few times. The rearrangement joins TRDV1 to TRDJ1, with D possibly TRDD3 on 5 matching bases. Germline loops: CDR1 TSWWSYY, CDR2 QGS. Trimming stripped 4 bases from V and 3 bases from J, with 27 bases between. The CDR3 is 19 residues long. The CDR3 spells CALGVPYRDYQYKADKLIF. DNA for the CDR3: TGTGCTCTTGGGGTCCCTTACAGGGATTACCAATACAAAGCCGATAAACTCATCTTT.

The genes are TRDV1 and TRDJ1; a weak D match, TRDD1 (5 bases). The germline V and J ends were trimmed by 6 bases and 8 bases, with 40 bases remaining between them. Germline assignment: CDR1 TSWWSYY and CDR2 QGS. The CDR3 runs to 21 residues. Written as DNA, the CDR3 is TGTGCTCTTGGCAGTCTATATAGTCGTCGTCTTGGCCTGGCCGAAATCCCCAAACTCATCTTT. Its translation is CALGSLYSRRLGLAEIPKLIF.

As concerns this clone: The sample carries other DNA sequences with the same CDR3. The V call is TRDV2, the J call TRDJ1, with 8 positions matching TRDD3. With V trimmed by 1 base and J by 5 bases, 26 bases remained unmatched. This CDR3 is 21 amino acids long. Germline values: CDR1 GEAIGNYY, CDR2 EKD. The DNA of the CDR3 is TGTGCCTGTGACACATACCCATCATCGTTCATCCTGTACTGGGGGGATGATAAACTCATCTTT. Encoded protein: CACDTYPSSFILYWGDDKLIF.

This chain joins TRAV29/DV5 and TRDJ1; D is ambiguous. V lost 2 bases to trimming and J lost 6 bases, with 5 bases between them. Germline-derived CDR1 and CDR2 are NSMFDY and ISSIKDK. This CDR3 contains 10 residues. CDR3 sequence: CAARSYKLIF. In DNA form, the CDR3 reads TGTGCAGCAAGGTCCTATAAACTCATCTTT.

This clone was counted a few times. This specimen includes other DNA sequences encoding the same CDR3. The chain is built from TRDV1 and TRDJ1, with D unresolved. Germline assignment: CDR1 TSWWSYY and CDR2 QGS. The V end was cut by 6 bases, the J end by 2 bases, with 7 bases between. This CDR3 region has 12 residues. CDR3 bases: TGTGCTCTTGGAACGTTAACCGATAAACTCATCTTT. Translated, it gives CALGTLTDKLIF.

This clone was counted only a few times. The chain employs TRDV2 and TRDJ1, with 11 positions matching TRDD3. Per the germline V gene, CDR1 is GEAIGNYY and CDR2 is EKD. The CDR3 is 17 residues long. Unmatched junction bases numbered 15, after V lost 0 bases and J lost 10 bases. The CDR3 DNA reads as TGTGCCTGTGACACCGCGTGGGTACTGGGGGATAGCTATGGACTCATCTTT. Protein sequence: CACDTAWVLGDSYGLIF.

This chain links TRDV1 with TRDJ1; 8 nucleotides match TRDD3. The trim removed 5 bases at V and 1 base at J, leaving 18 bases unmatched. CDR3 size: 19 residues. Germline-derived CDR1 and CDR2 are TSWWSYY and QGS. This chain's CDR3 is CALGPTLTTGGTRTDKLIF. The CDR3 DNA reads TGTGCTCTTGGGCCCACACTGACTACTGGGGGGACACGCACCGATAAACTCATCTTT.

This clone was seen a few times. This chain connects TRDV1 to TRDJ1, with 10 bases that match TRDD3. Germline V gene sequence: CDR1 TSWWSYY, CDR2 QGS. The CDR3 loop spans 21 amino acids. V was pared by 8 bases and J by 0 bases, with 24 bases of the junction left unmatched. The CDR3 coding sequence is TGTGCTCTTCGCCGAATCCTTCCCACTCTACTGGGGGATCCGTACACCGATAAACTCATCTTT. Encoded protein: CALRRILPTLLGDPYTDKLIF.